Sequencing of this TCR beta chain was carried out in a study of blood T cell repertoires in COVID-19. Study-level background: Sources were T cells, B-cell-depleted T cells, or PBMCs; the material itself was cDNA or gDNA.

The assay was immunoSEQ multiplex PCR, and TCRdb's table has in-frame clones only and misses some. The repertoire has approximately 250,000 clones, 65% to 90% of them found once; the top ten carry around 7.2%. There are 14 residues in the CDR3. Germline CDR1 reads SGHNT; CDR2 reads YENEEA. The V gene lost 1 base and the J gene lost 5 bases, with 8 bases spanning the gap. V usage is TRBV11-3 and J usage is TRBJ2-2, with D hard to call. The material sequenced was peripheral blood. The sequence derives from a woman in her fifties or sixties with acute or convalescent COVID-19. The CDR3 region has the DNA TGTGCCAGCAGCTTAGGTCCCAGAACCGGGGAGCTGTTTTTT. Translating it yields CASSLGPRTGELFF.